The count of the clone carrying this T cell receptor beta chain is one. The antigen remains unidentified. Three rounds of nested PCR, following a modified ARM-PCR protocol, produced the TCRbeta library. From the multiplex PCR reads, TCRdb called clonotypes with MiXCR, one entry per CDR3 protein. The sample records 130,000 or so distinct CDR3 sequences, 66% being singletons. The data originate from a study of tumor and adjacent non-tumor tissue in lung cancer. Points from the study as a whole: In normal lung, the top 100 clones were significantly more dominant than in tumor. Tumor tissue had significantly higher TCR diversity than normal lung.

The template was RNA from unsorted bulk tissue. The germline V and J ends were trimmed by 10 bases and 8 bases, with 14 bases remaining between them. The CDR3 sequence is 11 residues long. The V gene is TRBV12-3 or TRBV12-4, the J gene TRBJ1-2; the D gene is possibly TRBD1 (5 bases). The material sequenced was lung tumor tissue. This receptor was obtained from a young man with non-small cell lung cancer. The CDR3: CANSLGAGYTF. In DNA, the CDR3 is TGTGCCAATAGTTTAGGGGCGGGCTACACCTTC.